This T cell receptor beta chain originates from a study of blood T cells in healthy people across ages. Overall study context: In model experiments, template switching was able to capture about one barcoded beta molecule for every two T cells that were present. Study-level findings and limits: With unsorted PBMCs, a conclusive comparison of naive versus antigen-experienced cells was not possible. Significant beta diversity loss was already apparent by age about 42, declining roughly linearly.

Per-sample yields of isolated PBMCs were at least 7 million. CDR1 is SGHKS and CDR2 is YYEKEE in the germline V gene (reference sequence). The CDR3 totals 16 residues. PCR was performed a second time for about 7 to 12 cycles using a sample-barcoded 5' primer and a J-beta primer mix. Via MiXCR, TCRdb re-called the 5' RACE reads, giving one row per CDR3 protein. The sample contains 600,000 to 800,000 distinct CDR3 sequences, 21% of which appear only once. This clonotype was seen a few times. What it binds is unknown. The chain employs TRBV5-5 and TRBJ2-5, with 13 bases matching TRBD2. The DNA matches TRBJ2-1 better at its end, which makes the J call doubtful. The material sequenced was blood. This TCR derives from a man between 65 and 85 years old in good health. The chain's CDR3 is CASSLGLAGGRDEQFF. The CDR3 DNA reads TGTGCCAGCAGCTTGGGACTAGCGGGAGGTCGAGATGAGCAGTTCTTC.